This TCR beta chain originates from a study of breast tumors, draining lymph nodes, adjacent tissues. Study-wide results and caveats: Data only fit, rather than demonstrated, lymph node origin of most tumor T cells. The data were judged consistent with most tumor T cells coming from lymph node and expanding in tumor. Tumor repertoires ranked between lymph nodes and nontumor tissue in diversity, with V and J gene preferences. Luminal-like breast cancer showed significantly higher tumor–nontumor repertoire similarity than basal-like.

Each CDR3 protein is one row after TCRdb ran MiXCR on the multiplex PCR reads. The sample holds over 200,000 distinct CDR3 sequences; 32% are singletons and the top ten take roughly 1.3%. Breast cancer patients provided tissue from their axillary draining lymph nodes. Trimming stripped 4 bases from V and 0 bases from J, with 9 bases between. Germline-derived CDR1 and CDR2 are KGHDR and SFDVKD. The CDR3 contains 15 residues. Many counts were recorded for this clonotype. No antigen is known for it. This clonotype originated in a female donor with breast cancer. Some clones in this sample may be carry-over from other donors' samples. Sequenced input: axillary lymph node tissue. The V call is TRBV24-1, the J call TRBJ2-4; TRBD2 is a possible D gene (6 bases). CDR3 sequence reads: CATSEIAVAKNIQYF. DNA of the CDR3: TGTGCCACCAGTGAAATAGCGGTAGCCAAAAACATTCAGTACTTC.